The 10 T cell receptor beta chains given below trace back to one sample, sequenced in a study of beta chain features in type 1 diabetes. Study results and caveats: TCRB CDR3s were moderately but significantly shorter in Type 1 diabetes patients in all four CD4+ subsets.

Their cognate antigens are unknown. Investigators reverse transcribed all isolated RNA, so they sequenced expressed TCRB transcripts. The assay was immunoSEQ multiplex PCR, and TCRdb's table has in-frame clones only and misses some. The sample lists 140,000 or so clones, approximately 13% seen once, with around 1.4% in the top ten. The sequencing input was central memory CD4+ T cells from blood. Receptor source: a young man with type 1 diabetes.

The CDR3 loop is CASSETGRTEAFF. CDR3 nucleotides: TGCGCCAGCAGCGAGACAGGGCGGACTGAAGCTTTCTTT. This rearrangement joins TRBV4-1 to TRBJ1-1, with 7 bases fitting TRBD1. The CDR3 runs to 13 residues. The J segment lost 5 bases and the V segment lost 5 bases, leaving 5 bases of the junction unmatched. Germline assignment: CDR1 MGHRA and CDR2 YSYEKL.

This clone was observed a handful of times. Here the CDR3 DNA reads TGCAGCGTTGAAGGAGGGGGGGACACCATATATTTT. Its translation: CSVEGGGDTIYF. This chain joins TRBV29-1 and TRBJ1-3; weak D call: TRBD1 (6 bases). The CDR3 contains 12 residues. Germline CDR1 reads SQVTM; CDR2 reads ANQGSEA. V was clipped by 1 base and J by 8 bases, with 9 bases between them.

This clone was counted a few times. V gene TRBV9 combines with J gene TRBJ1-2, with TRBD1 matching over 7 bases. The CDR3 is 12 residues long. Germline V CDR1 and CDR2: SGDLS, YYNGEE. The junction had 6 bases not matched to a gene; V was cut back by 5 bases and J by 8 bases. The CDR3 sequence is CASSPDRDGYTF. CDR3 sequence (DNA): TGTGCCAGCAGTCCTGACAGGGACGGCTACACCTTC.

This clone was detected a few times. The chain links TRBV7-2 to TRBJ1-5, with a weak D call TRBD1 (5 bases). Trimming left V 5 bases short and J 6 bases short, with 11 bases between. CDR1 and CDR2 from the germline V gene are SGHTA and FQGNSA. The CDR3 length is 13 residues. The CDR3 spells CASSRGGGQPQHF. The CDR3 DNA reads TGTGCCAGCAGCCGGGGGGGAGGTCAGCCCCAGCATTTT.

The chain is built from TRBV10-1 and TRBJ2-7; TRBD1 agrees at 10 bases. Germline assignment: CDR1 WNHNN and CDR2 SYGVQD (reference sequence). Trimming cost V 4 bases and J 6 bases; bases outside gene matches: 6. CDR3 length equals 14 residues. CDR3 sequence (DNA): TGCGCCAGCAGTGGGACAGGGGGACATCGCGAGCAGTACTTC. Amino acid sequence: CASSGTGGHREQYF.

This sequence joins TRBV2 and TRBJ1-2; TRBD1 aligns across 8 bases. This CDR3 contains 17 residues. The germline V gene encodes CDR1 SNHLY and CDR2 FYNNEI. V trimming: 1 base; J trimming: 11 bases; junction bases outside the gene matches: 18. The CDR3 DNA follows: TGTGCCAGCAGTGAAGGGACCAATTCCCGGGACAGGCGGAGATACACCTTC. Translation: CASSEGTNSRDRRRYTF.

V gene TRBV2 combines with J gene TRBJ1-6; D is unclear. Germline values: CDR1 SNHLY, CDR2 FYNNEI. Trimming cost V 4 bases and J 9 bases, with 13 bases left between them. The length of the CDR3 is 14 residues. The CDR3 loop reads CASSVDSGGSPLHF. CDR3 DNA: TGTGCCAGCAGTGTGGACTCTGGCGGTTCACCCCTCCACTTT.

This clone was counted a few times. The V and J genes are TRBV30 and TRBJ2-4; no firm D call. Germline V gives CDR1 GTSNPN, CDR2 SVGIG (reference sequence). Trimming removed 1 base at V and 3 bases at J, with 10 bases between. The CDR3 length is 14 residues. CDR3 DNA: TGTGCCTGGAGTGAAACCAGCTTCAAAAACATTCAGTACTTC. Amino acid sequence: CAWSETSFKNIQYF.

The CDR3 nucleotides read TGTGCCTGGAGTTCCTCCGGGGATACGCAGTATTTT. Protein sequence: CAWSSSGDTQYF. V and J are TRBV30 and TRBJ2-3, with D hard to call. Germline-derived CDR1 and CDR2 are GTSNPN and SVGIG (reference sequence). Trimming removed 2 bases at V and 6 bases at J, with 9 bases between. There are 12 residues in the CDR3.

This clone was detected only a few times. The sample carries other DNA sequences with the same CDR3. The chain combines TRBV18 with TRBJ1-1, with 9 nucleotides matching TRBD1. V lost 6 bases and J lost 1; bases outside the gene matches: 3. This CDR3 is built from 14 residues. Per germline, CDR1 KGHSH and CDR2 LQKENI. CDR3 sequence: CASSPGQGNTEAFF. The CDR3 DNA sequence: TGTGCCAGCTCCCCGGGACAGGGGAACACTGAAGCTTTCTTT.